The 27 T cell receptor beta chains presented below share a single source sample, sequenced in a study of cytomegalovirus exposure and HLA in healthy donors. The study ran its PCR with 60 Vbeta and 13 Jbeta primers. TCRdb keeps only in-frame clones here, not all; method: immunoSEQ multiplex PCR. The data contain more than 95,000 clones, approximately 72% of them singletons. What was sequenced was PBMCs. The receptors were sampled from a woman aged 50 to 65 in good health and CMV-seronegative.

This chain links TRBV5-6 with TRBJ1-4; TRBD1 matches 7 bases. There are 15 residues in the CDR3. The germline gives CDR1 SGHDT, CDR2 YYEEEE. The V segment lost 2 bases and the J segment 4 bases; nucleotides outside the gene matches: 5. CDR3 bases: TGTGCCAGCAGCTTCACAGGGGTCCATAATGAAAAACTGTTTTTT. It codes for CASSFTGVHNEKLFF.

This clone was counted a single time. This chain links TRBV11-2 with TRBJ2-1; a possible D gene is TRBD2 (5 bases). The CDR3 totals 13 residues. V was pared by 5 bases and J by 8 bases, with 13 bases between. CDR1 SGHAT and CDR2 FQNNGV come from the germline V gene. CDR3 in amino acids: CASSPGLPDEQFF. The CDR3 nucleotides read TGTGCCAGCAGCCCTGGACTTCCTGATGAGCAGTTCTTC.

The chain couples TRBV27 to TRBJ2-3; D not resolved. There are 15 residues in the CDR3. V gave up 2 bases and J gave up 0 bases, with 9 bases separating them. The germline V gene has CDR1 MNHEY and CDR2 SMNVEV (reference sequence). CDR3 region: CASSLVTVSTDTQYF. The DNA of the CDR3 is TGTGCCAGCAGTTTAGTCACAGTAAGCACAGATACGCAGTATTTT.

The rearrangement links TRBV7-8 to TRBJ1-3; D unclear. V was cut by 5 bases and J by 2 bases, with 10 bases left in between. Germline-derived CDR1 and CDR2 are SGHVS and FQNEAQ. The CDR3 extends over 14 amino acids. CDR3 loop: CASSQDWPGNTIYF. The CDR3 nucleotides are TGTGCCAGCAGCCAGGACTGGCCTGGAAACACCATATATTTT.

This chain links TRBV4-1 with TRBJ2-3; 7 bases fit TRBD2. The CDR3 is 16 residues long. Germline trimming cut 2 bases from V and 3 bases from J; bases unmatched to any gene: 8. Germline values: CDR1 MGHRA, CDR2 YSYEKL. CDR3 loop: CASSQPARAGTDTQYF. CDR3 in DNA: TGCGCCAGCAGCCAACCGGCTAGAGCGGGAACAGATACGCAGTATTTT.

The chain carries TRBV27 and TRBJ1-1; tentatively, D is TRBD1 (6 bases). V was cut by 0 bases and J by 8 bases, with 16 bases left in between. The CDR3 has 15 residues. From germline, CDR1 is MNHEY and CDR2 SMNVEV (reference sequence). The CDR3 nucleotides read TGTGCCAGCAGTTTATCGGGGGCATACCCGGGGGAAGCTTTCTTT. It yields the protein CASSLSGAYPGEAFF.

This clone was detected only a few times. The V and J genes are TRBV7-9 and TRBJ2-2; 8 nucleotides match TRBD1. The germline V gene has CDR1 SEHNR and CDR2 FQNEAQ (reference sequence). The CDR3 covers 19 residues. Germline trimming cut 4 bases from V and 1 base from J; bases unmatched to any gene: 14. The DNA of the CDR3 is TGTGCCAGCAGCTCCCGGGACAGGAAAACACTAATGAACACCGGGGAGCTGTTTTTT. Translating it yields CASSSRDRKTLMNTGELFF.

The gene calls are TRBV4-1 and TRBJ2-3; no clear D gene. This CDR3 spans 16 amino acids. Germline values: CDR1 MGHRA, CDR2 YSYEKL. V was pared by 0 bases and J by 0 bases, with 10 bases between. CDR3 loop: CASSQDSGFSTDTQYF. CDR3 nucleotides: TGCGCCAGCAGCCAAGATTCAGGCTTTAGCACAGATACGCAGTATTTT.

V usage is TRBV4-2 and J usage is TRBJ1-2; weak D call: TRBD1 (5 bases). Deletions cut 1 base from V and 2 bases from J, with 17 bases between. Germline V CDR1 and CDR2: LGHNA, YNFKEQ. The CDR3 extends over 17 amino acids. The CDR3 nucleotides are TGTGCCAGCAGCCAAGTTTTGAGGACACCCGTCAACTATGGCTACACCTTC. It yields the protein CASSQVLRTPVNYGYTF.

The chain combines TRBV5-1 with TRBJ1-2, with 7 nucleotides matching TRBD1. Germline V lookup: CDR1 SGHRS, CDR2 YFSETQ. This CDR3 has 15 amino acids. The junction had 9 bases not matched to a gene; V was cut back by 4 bases and J by 3 bases. CDR3 DNA sequence: TGCGCCAGCAGCCCCCGACAGGGAAAGGACTATGGCTACACCTTC. Encoded protein: CASSPRQGKDYGYTF.

This clone was counted a few times. This chain connects TRBV11-2 to TRBJ2-7, with D possibly being TRBD1 (5 bases). V gave up 7 bases and J gave up 4 bases, with 11 bases separating them. Germline lookup yields CDR1 SGHAT and CDR2 FQNNGV. The CDR3 is made up of 12 amino acids. In DNA form, the CDR3 reads TGTGCCAGCACCCTGCCAGGGTACGAGCAGTACTTC. It translates to CASTLPGYEQYF.

The chain couples TRBV19 to TRBJ1-4, with a weak D call TRBD1 (5 bases). In germline, CDR1 is LNHDA, CDR2 SQIVND (reference sequence). CDR3 length: 12 residues. The CDR3: CAVGVPDEKLFF. CDR3 DNA sequence: TGTGCAGTAGGGGTTCCCGATGAAAAACTGTTTTTT. Supplemented by reference TRBV19 and TRBJ1-4, the full variable domain reads DGGITQSPKYLFRKEGQNVTLSCEQNLNHDAMYWYRQDPGQGLRLIYYSQIVNDFQKGDIAEGYSVSREKKESFPLTVTSAQKNPTAFYLCAVGVPDEKLFFGSGTQLSVL.

CDR3 in DNA: TGCGCCAGCAGCCCCGTGACGAGGTCTGGGGCCAACGTCCTGACTTTC. This gives the protein CASSPVTRSGANVLTF. V is TRBV5-1 and J is TRBJ2-6; D is uncertain. V lost 4 bases and J lost 1, with 12 bases in between. This CDR3 is built from 16 residues. Germline V lookup: CDR1 SGHRS, CDR2 YFSETQ.

The rearrangement uses TRBV5-1 and TRBJ2-7; 7 bases map to TRBD2. J lost 4 bases, V lost 2 bases, and 6 bases had no gene match. The CDR3 is 14 amino acids. CDR1 SGHRS and CDR2 YFSETQ come from the germline V gene. In DNA, the CDR3 is TGCGCCAGCAGCTTAGGCGGGGGACGGTACGAGCAGTACTTC. This gives the protein CASSLGGGRYEQYF. The full variable domain, with the rest looked up from reference TRBV5-1 and TRBJ2-7, is KAGVTQTPRYLIKTRGQQVTLSCSPISGHRSVSWYQQTPGQGLQFLFEYFSETQRNKGNFPGRFSGRQFSNSRSEMNVSTLELGDSALYLCASSLGGGRYEQYFGPGTRLTVT.

The chain combines TRBV5-4 with TRBJ2-5, with 13 bases identical to TRBD2. The J segment lost 5 bases and the V segment lost 1 base, leaving 2 bases of the junction unmatched. The length of the CDR3 is 15 residues. Germline V gives CDR1 SGHNT, CDR2 YYREEE (reference sequence). CDR3 nucleotides: TGTGCCAGCAGCTTGACTAGCGGGAGGGTTGAGACCCAGTACTTC. Its translation: CASSLTSGRVETQYF.

This chain connects TRBV7-8 to TRBJ2-1; TRBD1 is a possible D gene (5 bases). The germline V and J ends were trimmed by 5 bases and 7 bases, with 18 bases remaining between them. CDR1 SGHVS and CDR2 FQNEAQ come from the germline V gene. CDR3 length: 15 residues. The DNA for the CDR3 is TGTGCCAGCAGCCTCAGGGTGGGAACCGGGAATGAGCAGTTCTTC. Its protein is CASSLRVGTGNEQFF.

This chain connects TRBV27 to TRBJ2-7, with D tentatively TRBD1 (6 bases). Germline values: CDR1 MNHEY, CDR2 SMNVEV (reference sequence). The CDR3 sequence is 15 residues long. Trimming removed 3 bases at V and 1 base at J, with 13 bases between. For the CDR3, the DNA is TGTGCCAGCAGTTTTGGGCTTGGACAGTCCTACGAGCAGTACTTC. Translated, it gives CASSFGLGQSYEQYF.

The genes are TRBV28 and TRBJ2-2, with D possibly matching TRBD1 (5 bases). Per the germline V gene, CDR1 is MDHEN and CDR2 is SYDVKM. V lost 6 bases and J 5 bases, leaving 19 bases between the germline ends. CDR3 size: 16 residues. CDR3 coding DNA: TGTGCCAGCAGCACCCGACAGCAGTGGCTAACCGGGGAGCTGTTTTTT. Its protein is CASSTRQQWLTGELFF.

The CDR3 here is CASSFPSGRAGETQYF. CDR3 nucleotides: TGTGCCAGCAGCTTCCCTAGCGGGAGAGCGGGAGAGACCCAGTACTTC. The chain links TRBV5-4 to TRBJ2-5, with 10 bases matching TRBD2. CDR3 size: 16 residues. Germline V gives CDR1 SGHNT, CDR2 YYREEE (reference sequence). J lost 4 bases, V lost 2 bases, and 8 bases had no gene match.

The chain is built from TRBV9 and TRBJ1-3; D might be TRBD1 (6 bases). Per germline, CDR1 SGDLS and CDR2 YYNGEE. The V and J ends lost 0 bases and 4 bases respectively, with 8 bases between them. The CDR3 sequence is 14 residues long. CDR3 coding DNA: TGTGCCAGCAGCGTAGGGACAGCGGGAAACACCATATATTTT. It encodes CASSVGTAGNTIYF. Looking up the rest from reference TRBV9 and TRBJ1-3 gives the full variable domain: DSGVTQTPKHLITATGQRVTLRCSPRSGDLSVYWYQQSLDQGLQFLIQYYNGEERAKGNILERFSAQQFPDLHSELNLSSLELGDSALYFCASSVGTAGNTIYFGEGSWLTVV.

The CDR3 protein is CASSSRGLAESYEQYF. For the CDR3, the DNA is TGTGCCAGCAGCTCCCGTGGACTAGCGGAGTCCTACGAGCAGTACTTC. V and J are TRBV13 and TRBJ2-7, with TRBD2 matching 10 bases. This CDR3 is built from 16 residues. Germline values: CDR1 PRHDT, CDR2 FYEKMQ (reference sequence). Trimming took 4 bases from V and 1 from J; bases not matched to a gene: 7.

This chain uses TRBV6-6 with TRBJ1-5; the D gene is possibly TRBD1 (6 bases). V gave up 5 bases and J gave up 0 bases, with 8 bases separating them. The CDR3 is made up of 14 amino acids. Germline V gives CDR1 MNHNY, CDR2 SVGAGI (reference sequence). CDR3 loop: CASSRQVSNQPQHF. The CDR3 nucleotides read TGTGCCAGCAGTCGACAGGTTAGCAATCAGCCCCAGCATTTT.

The rearrangement uses TRBV27 and TRBJ1-5; 8 bases are a match to TRBD1. The length of the CDR3 is 14 residues. Germline-derived CDR1 and CDR2 are MNHEY and SMNVEV (reference sequence). V trimming: 6 bases; J trimming: 6 bases; junction bases outside the gene matches: 7. CDR3 coding DNA: TGTGCCAGCAGCACTGGACAGGGCGGTCAGCCCCAGCATTTT. Translation gives CASSTGQGGQPQHF.

This sequence joins TRBV5-4 and TRBJ2-5; 7 bases fit TRBD2. The CDR3 is 16 amino acids. Germline V gives CDR1 SGHNT, CDR2 YYREEE (reference sequence). V dropped 4 bases and J dropped 1; count of bases not matched to a gene: 10. CDR3 bases: TGTGCCAGCAGCCGTGAAGCGGGACGGGGCCAAGAGACCCAGTACTTC. Amino acids: CASSREAGRGQETQYF.

This clone showed up just a few times. The genes are TRBV18 and TRBJ2-3; D unclear. This CDR3 spans 11 amino acids. The germline V and J ends were trimmed by 3 bases and 5 bases, with 3 bases remaining between them. Per the germline V gene, CDR1 is KGHSH and CDR2 is LQKENI. In nucleotides, the CDR3 is TGTGCCAGCTCACCCAAAGATACGCAGTATTTT. Translation: CASSPKDTQYF.

The chain couples TRBV5-1 to TRBJ2-1; 11 bases align to TRBD2. V dropped 6 bases and J dropped 4; count of bases not matched to a gene: 9. The CDR3 totals 16 residues. Germline V gene data show CDR1 as SGHRS and CDR2 as YFSETQ. The CDR3 DNA is TGCGCCAGCAATAGGGAGGGACTAGCGGCATACAATGAGCAGTTCTTC. It specifies CASNREGLAAYNEQFF.

This chain links TRBV28 with TRBJ2-1, with 9 nucleotides matching TRBD2. Trimming took 6 bases from V and 5 from J; bases not matched to a gene: 2. Germline assignment: CDR1 MDHEN and CDR2 SYDVKM. The CDR3 covers 13 residues. CDR3 sequence (DNA): TGTGCCAGCAGGACTAGCGGAGACAATGAGCAGTTCTTC. Residues: CASRTSGDNEQFF. Based on the CDR3 plus reference TRBV28 and TRBJ2-1, the full variable domain is DVKVTQSSRYLVKRTGEKVFLECVQDMDHENMFWYRQDPGLGLRLIYFSYDVKMKEKGDIPEGYSVSREKKERFSLILESASTNQTSMYLCASRTSGDNEQFFGPGTRLTVL.